The 14 T cell receptor beta chains listed next were all sequenced from one sample in a study of OX40 agonist ivuxolimab in advanced cancers. Using immunoSEQ multiplex PCR, the repertoire was profiled, and TCRdb retains in-frame clones only, with some absent. The sample lists approximately 81,000 clones, just over 90% seen once, with roughly an eighth in the top ten. The material sequenced was CD4+ or CD8+ T cells sorted from blood, taken in a trial of the OX40 agonist ivuxolimab. The source is an adult with an advanced solid tumor such as melanoma, head and neck, liver or kidney cancer.

The chain couples TRBV4-3 to TRBJ2-7; 11 nucleotides agree with TRBD1. In germline, CDR1 is LGHNA, CDR2 YSLEER. J was trimmed by 4 bases and V by 0 bases; bases with no gene match: 5. The CDR3 covers 16 residues. The DNA for the CDR3 is TGCGCCAGCAGCCAAGATGGAGGACAGGGGGCATACGAGCAGTACTTC. Its translation: CASSQDGGQGAYEQYF.

This chain connects TRBV27 to TRBJ2-2; D is undetermined. The CDR3 has 13 amino acids. V lost 3 bases to trimming and J lost 6 bases, with 8 bases between them. Germline CDR1 reads MNHEY; CDR2 reads SMNVEV (reference sequence). CDR3 protein: CASSFQNPGELFF. Here the CDR3 DNA reads TGTGCCAGCAGTTTCCAAAACCCCGGGGAGCTGTTTTTT.

The gene calls are TRBV7-8 and TRBJ1-3; D is ambiguous. Germline V gene data show CDR1 as SGHVS and CDR2 as FQNEAQ. V was clipped by 1 base and J by 2 bases, with 6 bases between them. The CDR3 extends over 14 amino acids. This chain's CDR3 is CASSLGPAGNTIYF. CDR3 sequence (DNA): TGTGCCAGCAGCTTAGGGCCAGCTGGAAACACCATATATTTT.

The chain links TRBV9 to TRBJ2-2, with unresolved D. This CDR3 contains 14 residues. Trimming left V 2 bases short and J 5 bases short, with 10 bases between. Germline V gene lookup returns CDR1 SGDLS and CDR2 YYNGEE. The CDR3 DNA reads TGTGCCAGCAGCGTTCGGGCCGGGACCGGGGAGCTGTTTTTT. Its translation is CASSVRAGTGELFF.

This chain connects TRBV7-9 to TRBJ2-5; D gene uncertain. V dropped 4 bases and J dropped 0 bases, with 6 bases sitting between them. The CDR3 extends over 13 amino acids. Germline CDR1 is SEHNR and CDR2 is FQNEAQ (reference sequence). In DNA, the CDR3 is TGTGCCAGCAGCTACGTAGACCAAGAGACCCAGTACTTC. Its translation: CASSYVDQETQYF.

The V call is TRBV27, the J call TRBJ2-7, with unresolved D. Deletions cut 6 bases from V and 3 bases from J, with 12 bases between. The CDR3 is made up of 13 amino acids. CDR1 is MNHEY and CDR2 is SMNVEV in the germline V gene (reference sequence). In nucleotides, the CDR3 is TGTGCCAGCAGCAGTAGCCTCGGCTACGAGCAGTACTTC. This encodes CASSSSLGYEQYF.

This chain joins TRBV30 and TRBJ2-7; 7 bases map to TRBD2. Germline CDR1 and CDR2: GTSNPN and SVGIG (reference sequence). Germline trimming cut 0 bases from V and 5 bases from J; bases unmatched to any gene: 4. This CDR3 contains 13 residues. In DNA form, the CDR3 reads TGTGCCTGGAGTGTAGTGGGGGGGGACGAGCAGTACTTC. This gives the protein CAWSVVGGDEQYF. Full variable domain (missing parts from reference TRBV30 and TRBJ2-7): SQTIHQWPATLVQPVGSPLSLECTVEGTSNPNLYWYRQAAGRGLQLLFYSVGIGQISSEVPQNLSASRPQDRQFILSSKKLLLSDSGFYLCAWSVVGGDEQYFGPGTRLTVT.

This clone was recorded once. This chain uses TRBV7-8 with TRBJ1-1, with a weak D call TRBD1 (5 bases). The CDR3 spans 15 residues. The germline gives CDR1 SGHVS, CDR2 FQNEAQ. Trimming took 5 bases from V and 5 from J, leaving 18 bases between them. The CDR3 region has the DNA TGTGCCAGCAGCCCTCCCGGGGCAAAGGATACTGAAGCTTTCTTT. Amino acids: CASSPPGAKDTEAFF.

This chain links TRBV4-3 with TRBJ2-7; D is unresolved. CDR1 is LGHNA, CDR2 YSLEER, per germline. The CDR3 length is 16 residues. Trimming left V 1 base short and J 0 bases short, with 13 bases between. The CDR3 protein is CASSQVQTALSYEQYF. The CDR3 nucleotides read TGCGCCAGCAGCCAAGTACAGACTGCACTCTCCTACGAGCAGTACTTC.

This chain joins TRBV4-3 and TRBJ2-1, with 9 positions matching TRBD1. The CDR3 has 15 amino acids. V shed 4 bases, J shed 3 bases, and the junction held 4 bases outside the gene matches. Germline V gives CDR1 LGHNA, CDR2 YSLEER. The CDR3 DNA reads as TGCGCCAGCAGCCCTACAGGGGGCATCTACAATGAGCAGTTCTTC. Its translation: CASSPTGGIYNEQFF.

V gene TRBV6-4 combines with J gene TRBJ2-7; the D is unclear. Trimming took off 0 bases at V and 3 bases at J, with 6 bases between the two ends. Germline CDR1 is MRHNA and CDR2 is SNTAGT. CDR3 length equals 13 residues. The DNA of the CDR3 is TGTGCCAGCAGTGACTCTGTGGGCTACGAGCAGTACTTC. This sequence encodes CASSDSVGYEQYF.

This chain joins TRBV27 and TRBJ2-7; D unclear. The V end lost 3 bases, the J end lost 5 bases, and 5 bases lay between the germline ends. The CDR3 has 11 residues. In germline, CDR1 is MNHEY, CDR2 SMNVEV (reference sequence). The CDR3 loop reads CASSFGDEQYF. For the CDR3, the DNA is TGTGCCAGCAGTTTTGGCGACGAGCAGTACTTC.

The chain uses TRBV7-9 and TRBJ1-2; D is ambiguous. Germline V gene sequence: CDR1 SEHNR, CDR2 FQNEAQ (reference sequence). There are 14 residues in the CDR3. Trimming took off 7 bases at V and 0 bases at J, with 12 bases between the two ends. The chain's CDR3 is CASKLGDSNYGYTF. CDR3 DNA: TGTGCCAGCAAACTCGGTGATTCTAACTATGGCTACACCTTC.

The V and J genes are TRBV4-3 and TRBJ2-2; the match to TRBD2 covers 7 bases. This CDR3 comprises 16 residues. After removal of 1 base from V and 1 base from J, the junction contained 3 bases not matched to a gene. CDR1 and CDR2 from the germline V gene are LGHNA and YSLEER. The CDR3: CASSQGLAENTGELFF. CDR3 coding DNA: TGCGCCAGCAGCCAAGGCCTAGCGGAGAACACCGGGGAGCTGTTTTTT.